The T cell receptor (beta chain) described here comes from a study of metastatic and nonmetastatic thyroid tumors (dated by TCRdb to 2019 to 2021). About the investigation overall: The researchers compared repertoires between peripheral blood samples and tumor or nodule tissue samples from patients with malignant or benign thyroid disease.

Between the V and J ends, shortened by 4 bases and 4 bases respectively, the junction contains 16 bases. Sequences GTSNPN (CDR1) and SVGIG (CDR2) are obtained from the germline V gene (reference sequence). The CDR3 runs 14 amino acids, cysteine and phenylalanine included. Just CDR3 DNA is preserved here, 42 bases in frame from base 1. The sample holds many counts of this clone. Its antigen remains unidentified. Base quality data are lacking; no much larger clone is found one base away. Library generation was performed with PCR. Sequencing took place on an Illumina HiSeq 4000. The TCR beta-chain CDR3 region of each patient was profiled by high-throughput sequencing. Under the source paper's analysis protocol: CDR3 differences across clinicopathological groups were used to build a classifier for discriminating distant-metastatic papillary thyroid cancer patients. Repertoire diversity was assessed with the Shannon index, and tumor-blood repertoire similarity with the Morisita-Horn index. The raw public data were reprocessed by TCRdb itself: fastp quality trimming at Q25, MiXCR clonotype calling, in-frame beta chains only. The V and J calls come from TCRdb's annotation, not from the publication. This sample has about 69,000 clones in its table, and about 14% of those were observed once. The biggest ten clones account for approximately 7% of the sample.

Before undergoing thyroid surgery, none of the patients had been given any kind of treatment. Patient clinical samples collected from 2012 to 2018 were retrospectively analysed using T-cell receptor beta sequencing. Results the study describes overall, beyond this receptor: In both blood and tumor samples, malignant tumors were reported to have significantly higher TCR beta diversity than benign nodules.

The sequencing sample was made of blood. The rearrangement joined TRBV30 to TRBJ1-1; TRBD1 could be the D gene, as 5 bases match. This receptor was taken from a male donor with papillary thyroid cancer or a benign thyroid nodule (not recorded which). Some clones in this sample may be carry-over from other donors' samples. Here is the DNA: TGTGCCTGGAAGCGGGACCCGGGGGGCACTGAAGCTTTCTTT. The encoded protein is CAWKRDPGGTEAFF.